One sample yielded the 25 T cell receptor beta chains listed below, sequenced in a study of shared clonotypes between healthy human individuals (dated by TCRdb to the early 2020s). The library was prepared using the immunoSEQ multiplex PCR assay. Imported from immuneACCESS, the table was reduced by TCRdb to in-frame sequences with V and J called. These copies leave out some clones; in studies compared against another copy, an unresolved V gene accounts for under half, and the cause of the remainder is not known. The sample table records about 2.4 million clones; roughly 93% of these occur just once. 0.35% to 0.45% of the sample is held by the ten biggest clonotypes. The source material was naive CD4+ T cells from PBMCs. The cell subset or site tag for this specimen amounts to: CD45RA+ positively selected. The receptors were gathered from a man in his late teens or twenties in good health. Some clones in this sample may be carry-over from other donors' samples.

The chain recombines TRBV7-9 with TRBJ2-3; 9 bases fit TRBD2. Trimming at V came to 3 bases and at J to 3 bases, leaving 7 bases not matched to a gene. Germline values: CDR1 SEHNR, CDR2 FQNEAQ (reference sequence). The CDR3 contains 16 residues. In DNA, the CDR3 is TGTGCCAGCAGCTTTTTAGCTAGCGGGACTACAGATACGCAGTATTTT. It translates to CASSFLASGTTDTQYF.

The chain employs TRBV2 and TRBJ2-7; 7 bases are shared with TRBD2. Germline trimming cut 7 bases from V and 3 bases from J; bases unmatched to any gene: 9. Germline CDR1 and CDR2: SNHLY and FYNNEI. This CDR3 is built from 14 residues. CDR3 DNA: TGTGCCAGCACCCGGGGGAGGGAACTCTACGAGCAGTACTTC. It encodes CASTRGRELYEQYF.

The CDR3 DNA is TGTGCCAGTATGGTCGTAGGGCAGGAGGTGGAACTGTTTTTT. Its protein is CASMVVGQEVELFF. This chain joins TRBV19 and TRBJ1-4; D not resolved. V dropped 7 bases and J dropped 12 bases, with 21 bases sitting between them. Germline CDR1 LNHDA, CDR2 SQIVND (reference sequence). There are 14 residues in the CDR3.

The chain links TRBV4-1 to TRBJ2-7; no clear D gene. Germline CDR1 reads MGHRA; CDR2 reads YSYEKL. V dropped 1 base and J dropped 1 base, with 14 bases sitting between them. This CDR3 is 16 amino acids long. Here the CDR3 DNA reads TGCGCCAGCAGCCAAGTGGTCACCCAAAGGTCCTACGAGCAGTACTTC. This sequence encodes CASSQVVTQRSYEQYF.

This chain uses TRBV11-3 with TRBJ2-1, with 9 bases matching TRBD2. The germline V gene has CDR1 SGHNT and CDR2 YENEEA. The CDR3 has 15 residues. Losses at the gene ends were 5 bases for V and 3 bases for J; bases not matched to a gene: 5. CDR3 region: CASSPGLASYNEQFF. The CDR3 DNA reads TGTGCCAGCAGCCCCGGACTAGCGAGCTACAATGAGCAGTTCTTC.

In regard to this clone: One junction end does not reproduce the germline sequence, and a read error may be involved. This sequence joins TRBV19 and TRBJ1-1; D is perhaps TRBD1 (6 bases). CDR3 length: 12 residues. CDR1 is LNHDA and CDR2 is SQIVND in the germline V gene (reference sequence). The CDR3 loop is CASSPSRQVPEF. The CDR3 coding sequence is TGTGCCAGTAGTCCTTCCCGACAGGTACCAGAATTT.

The gene calls are TRBV18 and TRBJ1-1; 9 bases align to TRBD1. Per germline, CDR1 KGHSH and CDR2 LQKENI. V gave up 3 bases and J gave up 9 bases; unmatched junction bases: 5. The CDR3 length is 13 residues. CDR3 region: CASSPSDRGKAFF. CDR3 DNA: TGTGCCAGCTCACCGTCCGACAGGGGGAAAGCTTTCTTT.

As DNA, the CDR3 is TGTGCCACCAGCAGAGGTCTAGCGGGAGGTTCCGACCATGAGCAGTTCTTC. Translated: CATSRGLAGGSDHEQFF. J is TRBJ2-1 and V is TRBV15, with 11 bases aligning to TRBD2. Germline trimming cut 1 base from V and 8 bases from J; bases unmatched to any gene: 10. The germline V gene encodes CDR1 LNHNV and CDR2 YYDKDF (reference sequence). The CDR3 runs 17 residues. The variable domain in full, with the rest retrieved from reference TRBV15 and TRBJ2-1, is DAMVIQNPRYQVTQFGKPVTLSCSQTLNHNVMYWYQQKSSQAPKLLFHYYDKDFNNEADTPDNFQSRRPNTSFCFLDIRSPGLGDTAMYLCATSRGLAGGSDHEQFFGPGTRLTVL.

The genes are TRBV5-4 and TRBJ1-4; weak D call: TRBD1 (6 bases). V was pared by 2 bases and J by 6 bases, with 11 bases between. Germline CDR1 reads SGHNT; CDR2 reads YYREEE (reference sequence). The CDR3 length is 14 residues. CDR3 DNA sequence: TGTGCCAGCAGCTTAGGGGGGCTGGATGAAAAACTGTTTTTT. Translation gives CASSLGGLDEKLFF.

This chain joins TRBV5-4 and TRBJ2-7; TRBD2 agrees at 12 bases. This CDR3 has 18 amino acids. Trimming removed 4 bases from V and 1 base from J; junction bases left unmatched: 12. Germline-derived CDR1 and CDR2 are SGHNT and YYREEE (reference sequence). CDR3 DNA sequence: TGTGCCAGCAGCCGGCGGGGGACTAGCGGGCCAATTTCCTACGAGCAGTACTTC. This encodes CASSRRGTSGPISYEQYF. Supplemented by reference TRBV5-4 and TRBJ2-7, the full variable domain reads ETGVTQSPTHLIKTRGQQVTLRCSSQSGHNTVSWYQQALGQGPQFIFQYYREEENGRGNFPPRFSGLQFPNYSSELNVNALELDDSALYLCASSRRGTSGPISYEQYFGPGTRLTVT.

This chain connects TRBV10-2 to TRBJ2-3, with 7 bases aligning to TRBD2. The CDR3 runs to 15 residues. The trim removed 2 bases at V and 2 bases at J, leaving 4 bases unmatched. The germline V gene has CDR1 WSHSY and CDR2 SAAADI. The CDR3 DNA reads as TGCGCCAGCAGTGAGCTAAGCGGGGTCACAGATACGCAGTATTTT. Protein sequence: CASSELSGVTDTQYF.

J is TRBJ1-2 and V is TRBV29-1; D gene unclear. V lost 6 bases to trimming and J lost 5 bases, with 13 bases between them. Germline-derived CDR1 and CDR2 are SQVTM and ANQGSEA. The CDR3 has 12 amino acids. Here the CDR3 reads CSVFGLVYGYTF. CDR3 coding DNA: TGCAGCGTCTTCGGCCTGGTTTATGGCTACACCTTC.

On this clone: The identical CDR3 is also encoded by other nucleotide sequences in the sample. J is TRBJ2-7 and V is TRBV6-5; no definite D call. The CDR3 covers 14 residues. V shed 0 bases and J shed 1 base, with 7 bases lying between them. Germline V gene sequence: CDR1 MNHEY, CDR2 SVGAGI. The CDR3 region is CASSYSVSSYEQYF. The CDR3 DNA sequence: TGTGCCAGCAGTTACTCGGTCTCTTCCTACGAGCAGTACTTC.

The CDR3 DNA reads TGTGCCAGCTCCGAGGGACAGCCCTACGAGCAGTACTTC. Protein product: CASSEGQPYEQYF. V is TRBV18 and J is TRBJ2-7, with 7 bases lining up with TRBD1. V dropped 6 bases and J dropped 2; count of bases not matched to a gene: 4. From germline, CDR1 is KGHSH and CDR2 LQKENI. The CDR3 loop spans 13 amino acids.

V gene TRBV5-1 combines with J gene TRBJ2-1; unclear D gene. CDR3 length: 14 amino acids. V was shortened by 0 bases and J by 4 bases, with 8 bases between the two germline ends. Germline values: CDR1 SGHRS, CDR2 YFSETQ. The CDR3 nucleotides read TGCGCCAGCAGCTTGGATTCTCTGTACAATGAGCAGTTCTTC. Translated: CASSLDSLYNEQFF.

In this sample, this clone turned up once. This CDR3 is CASSYNRGTRNTIYF. The DNA for the CDR3 is TGTGCCAGCAGCTACAACAGAGGGACCCGAAACACCATATATTTT. The V gene is TRBV28, the J gene TRBJ1-3; tentatively, D is TRBD1 (5 bases). This CDR3 spans 15 amino acids. V was cut by 6 bases and J by 5 bases, with 17 bases left in between. Germline V lookup: CDR1 MDHEN, CDR2 SYDVKM.

The chain has TRBV2 and TRBJ2-3; D may be TRBD1 (5 bases). Germline CDR1 SNHLY, CDR2 FYNNEI. V dropped 3 bases and J dropped 1 base, with 8 bases sitting between them. This CDR3 has 14 amino acids. CDR3 loop: CASSDRVGTDTQYF. The CDR3 DNA is TGTGCCAGCAGTGACAGGGTGGGCACAGATACGCAGTATTTT.

This clone was observed a single time. The chain is built from TRBV5-1 and TRBJ1-1; a possible D gene is TRBD1 (5 bases). This CDR3 spans 14 amino acids. Germline V gene lookup returns CDR1 SGHRS and CDR2 YFSETQ. Deletions cut 3 bases from V and 1 base from J, with 10 bases between. CDR3 sequence (DNA): TGCGCCAGCAGCTGGGGACTACCGAACACTGAAGCTTTCTTT. Its protein product is CASSWGLPNTEAFF.

The chain carries TRBV6-5 and TRBJ1-1; 11 bases are a match to TRBD1. The ends lost 6 bases at V and 5 bases at J; junction bases unmatched: 5. CDR3 length: 14 residues. Per germline, CDR1 MNHEY and CDR2 SVGAGI. This chain's CDR3 is CASREGTGGTEAFF. For the CDR3, the DNA is TGTGCCAGCAGGGAAGGGACAGGGGGAACTGAAGCTTTCTTT.

The chain carries TRBV29-1 and TRBJ2-3; TRBD2 aligns across 9 bases. This CDR3 spans 14 amino acids. After removal of 7 bases from V and 4 bases from J, the junction contained 9 bases not matched to a gene. Germline V CDR1 and CDR2: SQVTM, ANQGSEA. CDR3 region: CSERGGRAPDTQYF. In DNA form, the CDR3 reads TGCAGCGAAAGGGGCGGGAGGGCCCCAGATACGCAGTATTTT.

The rearrangement uses TRBV19 and TRBJ1-2, with D possibly matching TRBD1 (6 bases). The ends were cut back, 6 bases at V and 8 bases at J, with 19 bases in the middle. Germline V CDR1 and CDR2: LNHDA, SQIVND (reference sequence). The CDR3 has 14 residues. The CDR3 coding sequence is TGTGCCAGTAGACAACCAGGGGACCAGGCCGGCTACACCTTC. Translating gives CASRQPGDQAGYTF.

Only one count was recorded for this clone. Other DNA sequences in this specimen translate into the identical CDR3. The rearrangement uses TRBV15 and TRBJ1-2; D uncertain. This CDR3 region has 13 residues. Deletions cut 1 base from V and 6 bases from J, with 9 bases between. The germline CDR1 and CDR2 sequences are LNHNV and YYDKDF (reference sequence). CDR3 sequence: CATSRGAGDGYTF. In DNA form, the CDR3 reads TGTGCCACCAGCAGAGGGGCAGGAGATGGCTACACCTTC.

V gene TRBV5-4 combines with J gene TRBJ1-1; 8 nucleotides match TRBD1. V was pared by 3 bases and J by 0 bases, with 10 bases of the junction left unmatched. CDR1 and CDR2 from the germline V gene are SGHNT and YYREEE (reference sequence). The CDR3 loop spans 17 amino acids. DNA of the CDR3: TGTGCCAGCAGCTCCCGGCAGGGGGCAGGGTTGAACACTGAAGCTTTCTTT. This encodes CASSSRQGAGLNTEAFF.

The chain employs TRBV9 and TRBJ2-7, with D perhaps TRBD1 (5 bases). Per germline, CDR1 SGDLS and CDR2 YYNGEE. V was trimmed by 7 bases and J by 5 bases, leaving 16 bases between them. The CDR3 loop spans 13 amino acids. The CDR3 spells CASSSGPWNEQYF. The DNA of the CDR3 is TGTGCCAGCTCTTCAGGGCCGTGGAACGAGCAGTACTTC.

With regard to this clone: One end of the junction fails to match germline, which may point to a read error. As DNA, the CDR3 is TGTGCCAGCAGAGTTTCAGGCCGCCCGACTTCCGGGTTC. It translates to CASRVSGRPTSGF. The chain has TRBV27 and TRBJ2-7; D is unclear. CDR3 length equals 13 residues. Germline V CDR1 and CDR2: MNHEY, SMNVEV (reference sequence).